This entry describes one T cell receptor (beta chain). Its specificity is not known. Every donor had blood drawn once into heparin, around 120 mL on average. CDR1 is WNHNN and CDR2 is SYGVQD in the germline V gene (reference sequence). V dropped 2 bases and J dropped 5 bases, with 14 bases sitting between them. This CDR3 is built from 15 residues. These data belong to a study of beta chain features in type 1 diabetes. Reverse transcription of all isolated RNA meant that expressed TCRB transcripts were sequenced. Data came from immunoSEQ multiplex PCR; TCRdb stores just in-frame clones and leaves some out. The sample shows some 900,000 clones, 17% of them seen only once. Findings and caveats of the study: Across patients, naive, central memory and Treg TCRB repertoires exhibited apparently greater similarity than was observed across healthy donors. Whatever favoring of shorter templates PCR might show would apply equally to patients and controls. Diminished insertions and augmented deletions at VDJ junctions characterized type 1 diabetes patients.

The chain uses TRBV10-1 and TRBJ2-3, with D possibly matching TRBD2 (5 bases). The receptor's source is a woman younger than 30 in good health. What was sequenced was naive CD4+ T cells from blood. CDR3 region: CASSEGGTSGDTQYF. CDR3 nucleotides: TGCGCCAGCAGTGAGGGAGGAACCTCAGGAGATACGCAGTATTTT.